The 30 T cell receptor beta chains in this list originate from one sample, sequenced in a study of tissue T cells after allogeneic stem cell transplantation (dated by TCRdb to the early 2020s). Library creation used the immunoSEQ multiplex PCR assay. This is the immuneACCESS table as TCRdb keeps it, with only in-frame sequences that have V and J called. A part of the clones is gone; compared with another copy, unresolved V genes explain less than half, and the rest is unexplained. In all, the sample holds several thousand clones, and approximately 41% of those were seen once. The ten largest clones take up about 23% of the sample. Interpreted using the paper, the time point label stands for: mouse harvest day 14 after allogeneic transplant. Mouse grafts combined 10^7 T-cell-depleted bone marrow cells with 10^6 splenic CD5+ T cells, given via tail vein injection. Input material: gut tissue. All receptors come from a female BALB/c mouse given C57BL/6 T cells with graft-versus-host disease after an allogeneic hematopoietic cell transplant.

In the case of this clone: Gene and germline names: mouse. The read is 1 residue too short to cover the CDR3 end, so that end is filled in from the germline J gene. This chain connects TRBV26 to TRBJ1-4, with 7 bases lining up with TRBD1. In germline, CDR1 is KGHPV, CDR2 FQNQEV (reference sequence). The CDR3 is 12 residues long. The ends lost 8 bases at V and 4 bases at J; junction bases unmatched: 1. CDR3 DNA, as far as it was read: TGTGCCAGCGGGACAGTCAACGAAAGATTATTT. Translating gives CASGTVNERLF. The CDR3 in full is CASGTVNERLFF.

Notes on this clone: The gene names here belong to mouse. The read terminates 1 residue before the CDR3 end, so the remaining end is supplied by the germline J gene. The gene calls are TRBV12-1 and TRBJ2-4; TRBD1 matches at 8 bases. Germline V gene data show CDR1 as SGHSN and CDR2 as HYEKVE. Trimming at V came to 4 bases and at J to 0 bases, leaving 2 bases not matched to a gene. The CDR3 consists of 14 residues. CDR3 DNA (partial): TGTGCCAGCTCCCGACAGGGGAGTCAAAACACCTTGTAC. As protein: CASSRQGSQNTLY. The CDR3 in full is CASSRQGSQNTLYF.

About this clone itself: Each gene name is a mouse one. The CDR3 goes on 1 residue after the read ends, and that part is filled in from the germline J gene. This chain uses TRBV2 with TRBJ2-4, with D perhaps matching TRBD2 (5 bases). The CDR3 is 14 residues long. Trimming took 0 bases from V and 7 from J, leaving 11 bases between them. The germline CDR1 and CDR2 sequences are LGHNA and YSYQKL. Partial CDR3 DNA: TGTGCCAGCAGCCAAGATGAGCTGGGTGACACCTTGTAC. This codes for CASSQDELGDTLY. The entire CDR3 sequence reads CASSQDELGDTLYF.

Within the sample, this clone is large. Germline and genes: mouse. Read sequence stops 1 residue before the CDR3 end, and the germline J gene provides the missing end. The chain links TRBV3 to TRBJ2-7; 7 bases match TRBD2. This CDR3 spans 13 amino acids. V shed 4 bases, J shed 3 bases, and the junction held 3 bases outside the gene matches. Germline V gene data show CDR1 as SNHLY and CDR2 as FYNGKV (reference sequence). CDR3 residues: CASSSGLVYEQYF. The sequenced CDR3 bases are TGTGCCAGCAGCTCAGGACTGGTCTATGAACAGTAC.

The table lists this clone with a few counts. The germline and genes are mouse ones. The read is 1 residue too short to cover the CDR3 end, so that end is filled in from the germline J gene. J is TRBJ1-3 and V is TRBV3; D is undetermined. The CDR3 extends over 14 amino acids. Trimming removed 5 bases at V and 0 bases at J, with 8 bases between. Germline CDR1 SNHLY, CDR2 FYNGKV (reference sequence). The DNA read from the CDR3 is TGTGCCAGCAGCACCACATATTCTGGAAATACGCTCTAT. Translating gives CASSTTYSGNTLY. Given in full, the CDR3 is CASSTTYSGNTLYF.

As concerns this clone: Each gene name is a mouse one. The DNA ends 1 residue before the CDR3 does, and the rest of the CDR3 is filled in from the germline J gene. The chain employs TRBV3 and TRBJ1-2, with D hard to call. Germline V gene lookup returns CDR1 SNHLY and CDR2 FYNGKV (reference sequence). V was trimmed by 2 bases and J by 1 base, leaving 5 bases between them. CDR3 size: 13 residues. CDR3 sequence: CASSLHKNSDYTF. The DNA read from the CDR3 is TGTGCCAGCAGCTTACACAAAAACTCCGACTACACC.

This clone rates as medium-sized. All gene names here are mouse names. The CDR3 goes on 1 residue after the read ends, and that part is filled in from the germline J gene. The chain combines TRBV13-1 with TRBJ2-7, with D hard to call. CDR1 and CDR2 from the germline V gene are NSHNY and SYGAGN. The germline V and J ends were trimmed by 5 bases and 0 bases, with 3 bases remaining between them. This CDR3 contains 11 residues. The CDR3 bases that were read are TGTGCCAGCAGGGCCTCCTATGAACAGTAC. It is translated as CASRASYEQY. The whole CDR3 protein is CASRASYEQYF.

This clone is classed as medium-sized (0.01 to 0.1%). These gene names are mouse names. Read coverage stops 1 residue before the CDR3 terminus; the germline J gene supplies the remainder. This chain connects TRBV26 to TRBJ1-2; D not certain. V gave up 3 bases and J gave up 1 base, with 3 bases separating them. Germline lookup yields CDR1 KGHPV and CDR2 FQNQEV (reference sequence). The CDR3 is 12 residues long. The CDR3 protein is CASSLRNSDYTF. The covered CDR3 bases are TGTGCCAGCAGTCTAAGAAACTCCGACTACACC.

This clone ranks as medium-sized. The listed genes are named as in mouse. The read ends 1 residue early relative to the CDR3; the germline J gene fills the gap. This chain links TRBV26 with TRBJ2-7; D is unclear. The ends were cut back, 4 bases at V and 6 bases at J, with 10 bases in the middle. The CDR3 has 12 amino acids. The V gene's germline CDR1 is KGHPV and CDR2 FQNQEV (reference sequence). Here the CDR3 reads CASSREGSEQYF. Partial CDR3 DNA: TGTGCCAGCAGTCGGGAGGGAAGTGAACAGTAC.

As for this clone: Genes here carry mouse names. Sequencing ends 1 residue short of the CDR3 end; the germline J gene provides the rest. This chain connects TRBV4 to TRBJ1-2; D might be TRBD1 (6 bases). Germline values: CDR1 LGHDT, CDR2 YNNKQL (reference sequence). The length of the CDR3 is 14 residues. V dropped 6 bases and J dropped 4 bases, with 15 bases sitting between them. The CDR3 sequence: CASSQGGVVSDYTF. The CDR3 DNA, read in part, is TGTGCCAGCAGTCAAGGGGGGGTGGTCTCCGACTACACC.

About this clone: The gene symbols are mouse symbols. The read gets to within 1 residue of the CDR3 end, and the germline J gene fills in the rest. The rearrangement joins TRBV17 to TRBJ2-1; D ambiguous. The CDR3 consists of 8 residues. V dropped 6 bases and J dropped 12 bases, with 3 bases sitting between them. Germline assignment: CDR1 MNHDT and CDR2 YYDKIL. CDR3 amino acids: CASRGQFF. The part of the CDR3 DNA that was read is TGTGCTAGCAGGGGGCAGTTC.

As for this clone: All gene names here are mouse names. Sequencing ends 1 residue short of the CDR3 end; the germline J gene provides the rest. The V and J genes are TRBV3 and TRBJ2-7; TRBD1 agrees at 12 bases. V was pared by 5 bases and J by 7 bases, with 6 bases of the junction left unmatched. The CDR3 contains 14 residues. In germline, CDR1 is SNHLY, CDR2 FYNGKV (reference sequence). CDR3 DNA, as far as it was read: TGTGCCAGCAGCCCCTGGGACAGGGGGCGGGAACAGTAC. Protein sequence: CASSPWDRGREQY. The entire CDR3 is CASSPWDRGREQYF.

Details on this clone: Gene names and germline refer to mouse. The CDR3 spells CASSSTGGAETLYF. CDR3 DNA, as far as it was read: TGTGCCAGCAGCTCGACTGGGGGGGCAGAAACGCTGTAT. The chain combines TRBV3 with TRBJ2-3; 10 positions agree with TRBD2. The CDR3 extends 1 residue past the end of the read, so its final part is completed from the germline J gene. V lost 4 bases to trimming and J lost 3 bases; unmatched junction nucleotides: 1. This CDR3 contains 14 residues. Germline CDR1 is SNHLY and CDR2 is FYNGKV (reference sequence).

In regard to this clone: Gene names and germline match the mouse. The read gets to within 1 residue of the CDR3 end, and the germline J gene fills in the rest. The rearrangement uses TRBV3 and TRBJ2-3; 10 positions match TRBD2. The CDR3 runs to 15 residues. V was clipped by 6 bases and J by 1 base; unmatched bases: 4. Germline loops: CDR1 SNHLY, CDR2 FYNGKV (reference sequence). CDR3 sequence: CASRRLGGGAETLYF. CDR3 DNA (partial): TGTGCCAGCAGACGACTGGGGGGAGGTGCAGAAACGCTGTAT.

As concerns this clone: Gene and germline names: mouse. The CDR3 goes on 1 residue after the read ends, and that part is filled in from the germline J gene. J is TRBJ2-7 and V is TRBV31, with TRBD2 matching over 12 bases. Trimming at V came to 3 bases and at J to 4 bases, leaving 1 base not matched to a gene. CDR1 is GKSSPN, CDR2 SITVG, per germline. The CDR3 sequence is 13 residues long. The CDR3 DNA, read in part, is TGTGCCTGGAGGGACTGGGGGGGTTATGAACAGTAC. The encoded protein is CAWRDWGGYEQY. The complete CDR3 sequence is CAWRDWGGYEQYF.

Note on this clone: Each gene name is a mouse one. The sequenced fragment ends 1 residue before the CDR3 boundary, so the rest is inferred from the germline J gene. The chain has TRBV26 and TRBJ2-3, with D hard to call. The CDR3 covers 11 residues. Trimming took off 3 bases at V and 6 bases at J, with 4 bases between the two ends. Germline CDR1 and CDR2: KGHPV and FQNQEV (reference sequence). CDR3 amino acids: CASSLQETLYF. Incomplete CDR3 DNA: TGTGCCAGCAGTCTCCAGGAAACGCTGTAT.

A note on this clone: Gene names and germline refer to mouse. Read sequence stops 1 residue before the CDR3 end, and the germline J gene provides the missing end. The chain combines TRBV3 with TRBJ1-1; the D is unclear. In germline, CDR1 is SNHLY, CDR2 FYNGKV (reference sequence). This CDR3 is built from 14 residues. The V and J ends lost 0 bases and 0 bases respectively, with 5 bases between them. The CDR3: CASSLASSNTEVFF. The sequenced part of the CDR3 DNA is TGTGCCAGCAGCTTAGCTTCATCAAACACAGAAGTCTTC.

In its sample, this clone was seen a few times. Any gene name here is a mouse gene name. The read comes to an end 1 residue before the CDR3 does, leaving the germline J gene to fill in the end. The chain carries TRBV13-2 and TRBJ2-7, with no clear D. The germline CDR1 and CDR2 sequences are NNHNN and SYGAGS (reference sequence). V lost 0 bases and J lost 4, with 5 bases in between. The CDR3 loop spans 12 amino acids. The CDR3 here is CASGDAAYEQYF. The sequenced part of the CDR3 DNA is TGTGCCAGCGGTGATGCCGCTTATGAACAGTAC.

This clone was counted a single time. Mouse gene names and germline throughout. The read ends 1 residue early relative to the CDR3; the germline J gene fills the gap. V usage is TRBV13-3 and J usage is TRBJ1-4; a possible D gene is TRBD1 (6 bases). The CDR3 consists of 16 residues. Germline V gives CDR1 NNHDY, CDR2 SYVADS. Between the trimmed V and J ends, which lost 3 bases and 0 bases, there was a span of 12 bases. CDR3 loop: CASSVPGTISNERLFF. The CDR3 DNA, read in part, is TGTGCCAGCAGTGTCCCCGGGACAATTTCCAACGAAAGATTATTT.

This clone was counted only a few times. Germline and genes here are mouse. The read terminates 1 residue ahead of where the CDR3 ends, so the germline J gene completes it. The V and J genes are TRBV26 and TRBJ1-3; 9 bases line up with TRBD1. The V gene's germline CDR1 is KGHPV and CDR2 FQNQEV (reference sequence). The J segment lost 3 bases and the V segment lost 0 bases, leaving 3 bases of the junction unmatched. The length of the CDR3 is 16 residues. CDR3 bases read: TGTGCCAGCAGTCTGTCCACAGGGGGCAGTGGAAATACGCTCTAT. Translating it yields CASSLSTGGSGNTLY. The full CDR3 is CASSLSTGGSGNTLYF.

This clone was picked up a small number of times. Gene names and germline match the mouse. With the read ending 1 residue before the CDR3 end, the germline J gene is used to fill in that end. The V gene is TRBV5, the J gene TRBJ2-7, with D possibly TRBD1 on 5 matching bases. The CDR3 spans 13 residues. V gave up 1 base and J gave up 2 bases, with 6 bases separating them. Looked up from germline, CDR1 is LGHNA and CDR2 is YNLKQL (reference sequence). Incomplete CDR3 DNA: TGTGCCAGCAGCCAAGGGACAACCTATGAACAGTAC. Amino acids: CASSQGTTYEQY. The CDR3 reads in full as CASSQGTTYEQYF.

This clone occurred a few times. The gene names given are mouse names. Other DNA sequences in the same sample also yield this CDR3. The CDR3 reads CASSPTANSDYTF. CDR3 DNA (partial): TGTGCCAGCAGTCCTACAGCAAACTCCGACTACACC. The genes are TRBV26 and TRBJ1-2; D gene uncertain. The read terminates 1 residue ahead of where the CDR3 ends, so the germline J gene completes it. Deletions cut 4 bases from V and 0 bases from J, with 6 bases between. The germline V gene has CDR1 KGHPV and CDR2 FQNQEV (reference sequence). This CDR3 contains 13 residues.

By sample fraction, this clone is large. Here the gene names and germline are mouse. The CDR3 end is not reached by the read, which stops 1 residue before it; the germline J gene fills it in. The J gene is TRBJ2-7, the V gene TRBV14, with no clear D. Trimming took 0 bases from V and 1 from J, leaving 5 bases between them. The CDR3 runs to 13 residues. Per the germline V gene, CDR1 is SGHDT and CDR2 is FRDEAV. The sequenced part of the CDR3 DNA is TGTGCCAGCAGTTTCTACATATCCTATGAACAGTAC. It is translated as CASSFYISYEQY. The whole CDR3 protein reads CASSFYISYEQYF.

Worth noting for this clone: Gene names are mouse gene names. The read finishes 1 residue shy of the CDR3 end, and the germline J gene is used to complete it. The chain couples TRBV3 to TRBJ1-4; TRBD1 matches at 8 bases. Germline values: CDR1 SNHLY, CDR2 FYNGKV (reference sequence). This CDR3 comprises 15 residues. V shed 2 bases, J shed 4 bases, and the junction held 3 bases outside the gene matches. The sequenced CDR3 bases are TGTGCCAGCAGCTTATCAGGGGGCTTCAACGAAAGATTATTT. Residues: CASSLSGGFNERLF. In full, the CDR3 is CASSLSGGFNERLFF.

Within the sample, this clone is medium-sized. Gene labels here are mouse ones. The read terminates 1 residue ahead of where the CDR3 ends, so the germline J gene completes it. The rearrangement joins TRBV3 to TRBJ2-7; 8 bases are a match to TRBD2. The germline V gene has CDR1 SNHLY and CDR2 FYNGKV (reference sequence). J gave up 4 bases and V 0 bases, and 2 bases lay outside the gene matches. This CDR3 spans 14 amino acids. The CDR3 protein is CASSLAWGGYEQYF. CDR3 DNA (partial): TGTGCCAGCAGCTTAGCTTGGGGGGGGTATGAACAGTAC.

This clone was seen a handful of times. Genes and germline come from the mouse. The read finishes 1 residue shy of the CDR3 end, and the germline J gene is used to complete it. V usage is TRBV23 and J usage is TRBJ1-1; TRBD1, as called in the table, went unchecked against the DNA. This CDR3 is built from 13 residues. Germline V CDR1 and CDR2: KGHTA, FQNQQP. CDR3 amino acids: CSSSQEQNTEVFF. The CDR3 DNA, read in part, is TGCTCCAGCAGTCAAGAACAAAACACAGAAGTCTTC.

This clone occurred a few times. The listed genes are named as in mouse. The read finishes 1 residue shy of the CDR3 end, and the germline J gene is used to complete it. The chain combines TRBV26 with TRBJ1-1, with 12 bases that match TRBD1. The CDR3 has 14 amino acids. The junction had 3 bases not matched to a gene; V was cut back by 4 bases and J by 6 bases. Germline lookup yields CDR1 KGHPV and CDR2 FQNQEV (reference sequence). The covered CDR3 bases are TGTGCCAGCAGTCCCGGGACAGGGGGCCCAGAAGTCTTC. Its protein product is CASSPGTGGPEVF. The complete CDR3 reads CASSPGTGGPEVFF. Filled out from reference TRBV26 and TRBJ1-1, the complete variable domain reads NSKVIQTPRYLVKGQGQKAKMRCIPEKGHPVVFWYQQNKNNEFKFLINFQNQEVLQQIDMTEKRFSAECPSNSPCSLEIQSSEAGDSALYLCASSPGTGGPEVFFGKGTRLTVV.

In regard to this clone: The genes and germline here are from mouse. Sequencing ends 1 residue short of the CDR3 end; the germline J gene provides the rest. Other DNA sequences from this sample encode an identical CDR3 as well. The J gene is TRBJ2-4, the V gene TRBV26; TRBD1 might be the D (6 bases). This CDR3 comprises 13 residues. With 4 bases removed from V and 4 bases from J, the gap between germline ends came to 9 bases. Germline V gene data show CDR1 as KGHPV and CDR2 as FQNQEV (reference sequence). CDR3 loop: CASSPGTKNTLYF. CDR3 DNA (partial): TGTGCCAGCAGTCCAGGGACAAAAAACACCTTGTAC.

On this clone: Gene names denote mouse genes. The DNA read from the CDR3 is TGTGCCAGCAGTCCGACAGGGTATGGAAATACGCTCTAT. Amino acid sequence: CASSPTGYGNTLY. The complete CDR3 reads CASSPTGYGNTLYF. The chain recombines TRBV26 with TRBJ1-3; the match to TRBD1 covers 7 bases. The read finishes 1 residue shy of the CDR3 end, and the germline J gene is used to complete it. The V segment lost 4 bases and the J segment 3 bases; nucleotides outside the gene matches: 3. Germline loops: CDR1 KGHPV, CDR2 FQNQEV (reference sequence). This CDR3 comprises 14 residues.

Within the sample, this clone is medium-sized. The gene names here belong to mouse. The part of the CDR3 DNA that was read is TGTGCCAGCAGTCTGGACGGCAACACCGGGCAGCTCTAC. Its translation: CASSLDGNTGQLY. The whole CDR3 region reads CASSLDGNTGQLYF. This sequence joins TRBV26 and TRBJ2-2, with unresolved D. The observed sequence ends 1 residue before the CDR3 terminus, with the missing tail filled in from the germline J gene. The V gene's germline CDR1 is KGHPV and CDR2 FQNQEV (reference sequence). CDR3 length equals 14 residues. Trimming took 2 bases from V and 2 from J, leaving 6 bases between them. The whole variable domain, filled in from reference TRBV26 and TRBJ2-2, reads NSKVIQTPRYLVKGQGQKAKMRCIPEKGHPVVFWYQQNKNNEFKFLINFQNQEVLQQIDMTEKRFSAECPSNSPCSLEIQSSEAGDSALYLCASSLDGNTGQLYFGEGSKLTVL.